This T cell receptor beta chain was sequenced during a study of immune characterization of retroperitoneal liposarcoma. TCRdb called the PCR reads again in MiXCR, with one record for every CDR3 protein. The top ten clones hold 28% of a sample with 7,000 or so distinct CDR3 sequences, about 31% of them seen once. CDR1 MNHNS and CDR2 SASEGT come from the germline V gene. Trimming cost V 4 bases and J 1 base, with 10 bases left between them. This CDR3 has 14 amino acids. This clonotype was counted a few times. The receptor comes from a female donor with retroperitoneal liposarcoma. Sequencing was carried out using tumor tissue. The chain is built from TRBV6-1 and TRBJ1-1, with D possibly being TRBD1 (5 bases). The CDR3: CASSAGTANTEAFF. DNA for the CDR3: TGTGCCAGCAGTGCCGGGACCGCGAACACTGAAGCTTTCTTT.